This T cell receptor beta chain appears in the sequencing data of a study of blood T cell repertoires in COVID-19. Study-level information: Acute and convalescent COVID-19 samples came from the United States, Italy and Spain.

In the original processing: Quantification of nucleated cells was approximated via reference gene primer amplification. Produced via immunoSEQ multiplex PCR; TCRdb's table is partial and in-frame only. The DNA gave D and trimming, while V, J and clone size come from that table. The sample has a few hundred thousand clones, 87% seen once; the top ten hold over 0.8%. This CDR3 has 16 amino acids. J gave up 0 bases and V 4 bases, and 4 bases lay outside the gene matches. Germline-derived CDR1 and CDR2 are SEHNR and FQNEAQ (reference sequence). Sample: PBMCs or T cells enriched from blood (not recorded which). This chain links TRBV7-9 with TRBJ2-1, with 9 positions matching TRBD1. This TCR came from a woman in her twenties or thirties who had recovered from COVID-19. The CDR3 nucleotides are TGTGCCAGCAGCTCAAGACAGGGGGGCTCCTACAATGAGCAGTTCTTC. This translates into CASSSRQGGSYNEQFF.